This T cell receptor beta chain was documented in a study of T-cell reconstitution after alpha-beta-depleted transplantation in children. Points from the study as a whole: Surviving thymic progenitors and recipient T cells were the source of high TCRbeta diversity at day 60 in some patients. Fresh T-cell production supplied most of the T-cell counts and diversity seen one year after transplant. Reports say that about two months after transplant, the alpha-beta T cells came out of several hundred graft clones that had expanded.

Unique molecular identifiers tagged the TCRbeta library. TCRdb re-derived calls from the PCR reads in MiXCR, one entry per CDR3 protein. The sample comprises fewer than 550,000 distinct CDR3 sequences, under 20% of which are singletons, and around 28% rests with the top ten. Regarding this clonotype: Its antigen is unidentified.

The V and J ends lost 4 bases and 2 bases respectively, with 9 bases between them. Per germline, CDR1 SGHTA and CDR2 FQGNSA. The CDR3 is 13 amino acids. This specimen was PBMCs, mostly from graft donor cells, taken 360 days after TCRalphabeta/CD19-depleted stem cell transplant. The chain links TRBV7-2 to TRBJ2-7, with no clear D. The receptor was isolated from a boy in the first two years of life who had a stem cell transplant for Wiskott-Aldrich syndrome, so the T cells may come from the graft donor. The CDR3 spells CASSSTHTYEQYF. CDR3 nucleotides: TGTGCCAGCAGCTCGACCCACACCTACGAGCAGTACTTC. Full variable domain (rest looked up from reference TRBV7-2 and TRBJ2-7): GAGVSQSPSNKVTEKGKDVELRCDPISGHTALYWYRQSLGQGLEFLIYFQGNSAPDKSGLPSDRFSAERTGGSVSTLTIQRTQQEDSAVYLCASSSTHTYEQYFGPGTRLTVT.